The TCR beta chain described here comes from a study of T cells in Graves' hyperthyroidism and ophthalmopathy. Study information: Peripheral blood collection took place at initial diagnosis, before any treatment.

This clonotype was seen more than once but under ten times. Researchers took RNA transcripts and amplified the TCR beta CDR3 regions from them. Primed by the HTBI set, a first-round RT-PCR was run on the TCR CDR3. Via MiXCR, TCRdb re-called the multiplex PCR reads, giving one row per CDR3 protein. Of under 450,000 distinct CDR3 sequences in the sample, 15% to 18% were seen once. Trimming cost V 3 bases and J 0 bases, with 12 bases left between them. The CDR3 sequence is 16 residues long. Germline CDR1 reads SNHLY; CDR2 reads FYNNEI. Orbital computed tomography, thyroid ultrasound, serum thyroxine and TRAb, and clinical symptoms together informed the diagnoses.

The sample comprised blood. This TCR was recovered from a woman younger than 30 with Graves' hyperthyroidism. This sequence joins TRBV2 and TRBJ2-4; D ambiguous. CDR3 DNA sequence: TGTGCCAGCAGTGATTTGCTGCTCTTAGCCAAAAACATTCAGTACTTC. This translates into CASSDLLLLAKNIQYF. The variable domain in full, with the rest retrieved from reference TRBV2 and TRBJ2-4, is EPEVTQTPSHQVTQMGQEVILRCVPISNHLYFYWYRQILGQKVEFLVSFYNNEISEKSEIFDDQFSVERPDGSNFTLKIRSTKLEDSAMYFCASSDLLLLAKNIQYFGAGTRLSVL.